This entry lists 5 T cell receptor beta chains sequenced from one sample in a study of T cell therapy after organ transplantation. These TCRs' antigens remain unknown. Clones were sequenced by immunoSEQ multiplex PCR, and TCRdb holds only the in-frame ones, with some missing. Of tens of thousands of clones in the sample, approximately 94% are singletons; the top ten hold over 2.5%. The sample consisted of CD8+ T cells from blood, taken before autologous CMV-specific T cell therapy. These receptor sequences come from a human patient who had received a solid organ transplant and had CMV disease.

As DNA, the CDR3 is TGTGCCAGTAGGCTGGGGGGTTCGAACACCGGGGAGCTGTTTTTT. Translating it yields CASRLGGSNTGELFF. The chain is built from TRBV19 and TRBJ2-2, with D possibly TRBD2 on 6 matching bases. This CDR3 has 15 residues. Germline V gives CDR1 LNHDA, CDR2 SQIVND (reference sequence). Between the trimmed V and J ends, which lost 6 bases and 0 bases, there was a span of 11 bases.

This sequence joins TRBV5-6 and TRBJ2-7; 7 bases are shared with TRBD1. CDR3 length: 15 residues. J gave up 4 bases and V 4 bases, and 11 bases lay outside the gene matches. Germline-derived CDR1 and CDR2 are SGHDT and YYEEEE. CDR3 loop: CASSPTGTAWYEQYF. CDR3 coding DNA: TGTGCCAGCAGCCCGACCGGGACAGCGTGGTACGAGCAGTACTTC.

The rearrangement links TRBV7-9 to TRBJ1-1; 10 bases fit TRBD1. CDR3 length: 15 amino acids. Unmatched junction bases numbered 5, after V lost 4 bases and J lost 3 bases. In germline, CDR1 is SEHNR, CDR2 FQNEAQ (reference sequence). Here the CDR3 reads CASSSPGTGDTEAFF. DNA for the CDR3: TGTGCCAGCAGCTCACCCGGGACAGGGGACACTGAAGCTTTCTTT.

The CDR3 sequence: CASSLRQGGTEAFF. The CDR3 region has the DNA TGCGCCAGCAGCTTAAGGCAGGGTGGGACTGAAGCTTTCTTT. The V call is TRBV5-1, the J call TRBJ1-1, with D possibly matching TRBD1 (5 bases). The V end was cut by 2 bases, the J end by 5 bases, with 13 bases between. Germline V gene lookup returns CDR1 SGHRS and CDR2 YFSETQ. This CDR3 contains 14 residues.

The CDR3 sequence: CASSLARYTANTEAFF. The CDR3 bases are TGCGCCAGCAGCTTGGCCCGTTACACCGCGAACACTGAAGCTTTCTTT. The rearrangement joins TRBV5-1 to TRBJ1-1; D unclear. Germline V lookup: CDR1 SGHRS, CDR2 YFSETQ. This CDR3 contains 16 residues. The V and J ends lost 0 bases and 1 base respectively, with 13 bases between them.